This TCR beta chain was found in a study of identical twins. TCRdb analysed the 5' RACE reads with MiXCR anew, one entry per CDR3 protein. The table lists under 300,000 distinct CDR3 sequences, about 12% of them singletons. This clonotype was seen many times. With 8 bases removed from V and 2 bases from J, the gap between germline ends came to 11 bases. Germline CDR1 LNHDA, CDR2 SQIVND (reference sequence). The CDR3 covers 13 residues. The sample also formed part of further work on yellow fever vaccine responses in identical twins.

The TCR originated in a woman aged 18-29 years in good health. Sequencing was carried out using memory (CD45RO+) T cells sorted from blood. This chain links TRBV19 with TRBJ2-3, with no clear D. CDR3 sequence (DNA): TGTGCCAGTTCCGTTACCCACACAGATACGCAGTATTTT. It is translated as CASSVTHTDTQYF.